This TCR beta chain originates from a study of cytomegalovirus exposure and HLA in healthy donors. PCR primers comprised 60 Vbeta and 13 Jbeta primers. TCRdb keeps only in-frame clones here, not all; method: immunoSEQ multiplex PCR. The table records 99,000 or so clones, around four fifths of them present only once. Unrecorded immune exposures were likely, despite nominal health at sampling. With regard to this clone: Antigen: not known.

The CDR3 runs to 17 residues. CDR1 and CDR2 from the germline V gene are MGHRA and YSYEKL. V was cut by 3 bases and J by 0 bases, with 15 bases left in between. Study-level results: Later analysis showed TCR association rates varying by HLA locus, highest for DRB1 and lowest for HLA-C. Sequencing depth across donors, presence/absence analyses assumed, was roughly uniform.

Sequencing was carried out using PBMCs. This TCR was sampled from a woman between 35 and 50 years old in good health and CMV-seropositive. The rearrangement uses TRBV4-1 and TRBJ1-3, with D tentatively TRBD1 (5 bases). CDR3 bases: TGCGCCAGCAGCCACAGGGTCTACCAAGACTCTGGAAACACCATATATTTT. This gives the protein CASSHRVYQDSGNTIYF.